This is a list of T cell receptor beta chains from one sample in a study of blood T cell repertoires in COVID-19. Produced via immunoSEQ multiplex PCR; TCRdb's table is partial and in-frame only. The sample contains under 350,000 clones, 80% to 90% of which appear only once. Sequenced input: PBMCs or T cells enriched from blood (not recorded which). The receptor set was obtained from a woman in her thirties or forties with acute COVID-19. Both conserved end residues are part of each CDR3. A D gene is named only where the DNA matches it firmly. Clone size appears in some rows only: once, few, many, or a class for an expanded clone.

v_gene,d_gene,j_gene,abundance,CDR3aa,CDR3nt
TRBV11-2,.,TRBJ2-6,.,CASSLTGSGANVLTF,TGTGCCAGCAGCTTAACAGGGTCTGGGGCCAACGTCCTGACTTTC
TRBV20-1,TRBD1,TRBJ1-2,.,CSASQGVGGYTF,TGCAGTGCTAGTCAGGGGGTGGGTGGCTACACCTTC
TRBV29-1,.,TRBJ2-1,.,CSAYRQNNEQFF,TGCAGCGCCTATAGACAGAACAATGAGCAGTTCTTC
TRBV5-5,TRBD1,TRBJ1-1,few,CASSLTGMNTEAFF,TGTGCCAGCAGCCTGACAGGGATGAACACTGAAGCTTTCTTT
TRBV13,TRBD2,TRBJ2-1,.,CASSLGGRRNEQFF,TGTGCCAGCAGCTTAGGCGGGAGGAGGAATGAGCAGTTCTTC
TRBV15,TRBD1,TRBJ1-5,.,CATSPRWDSASNQPQHF,TGTGCCACCAGCCCCCGATGGGACAGCGCTAGCAATCAGCCCCAGCATTTT
TRBV9,.,TRBJ1-2,.,CASSVFINQDYGYTF,TGTGCCAGCAGCGTGTTCATAAATCAGGACTATGGCTACACCTTC
TRBV5-4,.,TRBJ1-2,.,CASSKGGVVNYGYTF,TGTGCCAGCAGCAAAGGGGGGGTTGTGAACTATGGCTACACCTTC
TRBV12-3/TRBV12-4,.,TRBJ2-2,.,CASSFATTGELFF,TGTGCCAGCAGTTTCGCAACTACCGGGGAGCTGTTTTTT
TRBV5-1,TRBD1,TRBJ1-5,.,CASSRTGDAQPQHF,TGCGCCAGCAGCCGGACAGGGGATGCTCAGCCCCAGCATTTT
TRBV4-2,.,TRBJ1-4,.,CASSQDSSATNEKLFF,TGTGCCAGCAGCCAAGATTCCTCTGCAACTAATGAAAAACTGTTTTTT